Listed here are 19 T cell receptor beta chains from one sample, sequenced in a study of shared clonotypes between healthy human individuals. Assay: immunoSEQ multiplex PCR; the TCRdb copy retains only in-frame clones and omits some. The sample has about 550,000 clones; just under 97% are singletons. Naive CD8 cells comprised CD45RO-negative, CCR7-positively selected cells, excluding terminally differentiated effector memory CD45RA+ cells. Sequencing used naive CD8+ T cells sorted from blood. These TCRs come from a woman aged 25 to 39 in good health.

The J gene is TRBJ2-1, the V gene TRBV28; TRBD2 agrees at 7 bases. J was trimmed by 8 bases and V by 1 base; bases with no gene match: 11. Germline CDR1 MDHEN, CDR2 SYDVKM. The CDR3 sequence is 16 residues long. CDR3 sequence: CASSLFLRELLDEQFF. CDR3 sequence (DNA): TGTGCCAGCAGTTTATTTCTGCGGGAGTTGTTGGATGAGCAGTTCTTC. Full variable domain (outside the CDR3, taken from reference TRBV28 and TRBJ2-1): DVKVTQSSRYLVKRTGEKVFLECVQDMDHENMFWYRQDPGLGLRLIYFSYDVKMKEKGDIPEGYSVSREKKERFSLILESASTNQTSMYLCASSLFLRELLDEQFFGPGTRLTVL.

The chain combines TRBV5-5 with TRBJ1-5; D remains unclear. Germline assignment: CDR1 SGHKS and CDR2 YYEKEE (reference sequence). The CDR3 sequence is 14 residues long. Trimming took off 0 bases at V and 5 bases at J, with 9 bases between the two ends. The CDR3: CASSLGGSDQPQHF. CDR3 DNA sequence: TGTGCCAGCAGCTTGGGAGGGTCGGATCAGCCCCAGCATTTT. Drawing the rest from reference TRBV5-5 and TRBJ1-5, the complete variable domain is DAGVTQSPTHLIKTRGQQVTLRCSPISGHKSVSWYQQVLGQGPQFIFQYYEKEERGRGNFPDRFSARQFPNYSSELNVNALLLGDSALYLCASSLGGSDQPQHFGDGTRLSIL.

The chain has TRBV6-1 and TRBJ2-5; D gene unclear. The CDR3 covers 15 residues. CDR1 and CDR2 (germline): MNHNS, SASEGT. The germline V and J ends were trimmed by 2 bases and 4 bases, with 14 bases remaining between them. Here the CDR3 reads CASSETGWVLETQYF. DNA of the CDR3: TGTGCCAGCAGTGAAACGGGCTGGGTATTAGAGACCCAGTACTTC.

The chain recombines TRBV30 with TRBJ1-2, with a possible D match to TRBD1 (6 bases). The CDR3 has 13 amino acids. Germline values: CDR1 GTSNPN, CDR2 SVGIG (reference sequence). V dropped 8 bases and J dropped 7 bases, with 20 bases sitting between them. CDR3 residues: CARGDGEGGGYTF. CDR3 nucleotides: TGTGCCCGAGGGGACGGAGAAGGGGGTGGCTACACCTTC.

The rearrangement joins TRBV14 to TRBJ2-7, with 8 bases aligning to TRBD1. Unmatched junction bases numbered 9, after V lost 4 bases and J lost 4 bases. Germline-derived CDR1 and CDR2 are SGHDN and FVKESK. The CDR3 loop spans 15 amino acids. The CDR3 nucleotides are TGTGCCAGCAGCCGCCGGACAGGGCTTGGGTACGAGCAGTACTTC. Translation gives CASSRRTGLGYEQYF.

The chain has TRBV19 and TRBJ2-7, with D possibly matching TRBD2 (6 bases). The V end was cut by 4 bases, the J end by 1 base, with 11 bases between. Germline lookup yields CDR1 LNHDA and CDR2 SQIVND (reference sequence). The CDR3 has 14 residues. The CDR3 DNA reads as TGTGCCAGTAGTAGCCGGGACTTATCCTACGAGCAGTACTTC. This encodes CASSSRDLSYEQYF.

The chain uses TRBV30 and TRBJ2-5; the D call may be TRBD1 or TRBD2 (6 bases each). Looked up from germline, CDR1 is GTSNPN and CDR2 is SVGIG (reference sequence). V gave up 4 bases and J gave up 9 bases, with 15 bases separating them. CDR3 size: 12 residues. The CDR3 bases are TGTGCCTGGAACGCAGGGGAGGCGGCCCAGTACTTC. Its translation is CAWNAGEAAQYF.

The J gene is TRBJ1-1, the V gene TRBV2; tentatively, D is TRBD1 (6 bases). V was clipped by 10 bases and J by 1 base, with 13 bases between them. The CDR3 is 13 amino acids. The V gene's germline CDR1 is SNHLY and CDR2 FYNNEI. This CDR3 reads CAILGDKNTEAFF. The CDR3 DNA sequence: TGTGCCATCCTGGGGGACAAGAACACTGAAGCTTTCTTT.

The rearrangement links TRBV4-1 to TRBJ2-5; no clear D gene. V shed 4 bases and J shed 0 bases, with 9 bases lying between them. The CDR3 length is 14 residues. Germline V gene sequence: CDR1 MGHRA, CDR2 YSYEKL. This CDR3 is CASSPVLNQETQYF. The CDR3 bases are TGCGCCAGCAGCCCCGTATTAAACCAAGAGACCCAGTACTTC.

The CDR3 reads CASSLNRGRTEAFF. The DNA for the CDR3 is TGTGCCAGCAGTCTGAACAGGGGTCGGACTGAAGCTTTCTTT. The rearrangement links TRBV6-5 to TRBJ1-1; 7 bases line up with TRBD1. V was clipped by 5 bases and J by 5 bases; unmatched bases: 8. Germline V gene sequence: CDR1 MNHEY, CDR2 SVGAGI. The length of the CDR3 is 14 residues.

This clone was counted once. The V and J genes are TRBV4-1 and TRBJ2-1; D might be TRBD2 (6 bases). The CDR3 covers 18 residues. Germline-derived CDR1 and CDR2 are MGHRA and YSYEKL. Trimming pared 1 base from V and 0 bases from J, leaving 16 bases between. The CDR3 DNA is TGCGCCAGCAGCCAAGGTAACAAGGCGGGACTCTCCTACAATGAGCAGTTCTTC. The encoded protein is CASSQGNKAGLSYNEQFF.

The V gene is TRBV7-9, the J gene TRBJ1-4; D might be TRBD1 (5 bases). The ends were cut back, 5 bases at V and 8 bases at J, with 18 bases in the middle. This CDR3 has 15 residues. CDR1 is SEHNR, CDR2 FQNEAQ, per germline (reference sequence). CDR3 in amino acids: CASSEAGAWDEKLFF. As DNA, the CDR3 is TGTGCCAGCAGCGAAGCCGGGGCTTGGGACGAAAAACTGTTTTTT.

This chain connects TRBV2 to TRBJ1-1, with D perhaps matching TRBD1 (5 bases). This CDR3 has 15 amino acids. Germline CDR1 and CDR2: SNHLY and FYNNEI. V lost 6 bases, J lost 2 bases, and 16 bases lay in between. CDR3 coding DNA: TGTGCCAGCAGGGGAGCGACAGTTCCCAACACTGAAGCTTTCTTT. It encodes CASRGATVPNTEAFF.

J is TRBJ2-7 and V is TRBV27; D is unresolved. Germline assignment: CDR1 MNHEY and CDR2 SMNVEV (reference sequence). Trimming pared 6 bases from V and 4 bases from J, leaving 13 bases between. The CDR3 runs to 13 residues. This CDR3 reads CASSWARGYEQYF. CDR3 coding DNA: TGTGCCAGCAGCTGGGCCCGAGGATACGAGCAGTACTTC.

The chain couples TRBV5-4 to TRBJ2-2, with a possible D match to TRBD2 (5 bases). Germline values: CDR1 SGHNT, CDR2 YYREEE (reference sequence). This CDR3 has 15 residues. The V end was cut by 0 bases, the J end by 1 base, with 7 bases between. The chain's CDR3 is CASSLVSENTGELFF. CDR3 nucleotides: TGTGCCAGCAGCTTGGTTAGCGAGAACACCGGGGAGCTGTTTTTT.

The rearrangement joins TRBV15 to TRBJ1-1; D not resolved. Germline-derived CDR1 and CDR2 are LNHNV and YYDKDF (reference sequence). This CDR3 has 13 amino acids. The V end lost 1 base, the J end lost 4 bases, and 7 bases lay between the germline ends. CDR3 residues: CATSRVESTEAFF. The CDR3 DNA sequence: TGTGCCACCAGCAGAGTGGAAAGCACTGAAGCTTTCTTT.

V usage is TRBV2 and J usage is TRBJ1-2; possibly TRBD1 for D (5 bases). The germline CDR1 and CDR2 sequences are SNHLY and FYNNEI. Trimming pared 11 bases from V and 4 bases from J, leaving 17 bases between. This CDR3 has 13 amino acids. CDR3 sequence reads: CAWANRHSYGYTF. CDR3 in DNA: TGTGCCTGGGCAAACAGGCACAGCTATGGCTACACCTTC.

The chain is built from TRBV27 and TRBJ2-3; 8 positions agree with TRBD2. This CDR3 is 15 amino acids long. Germline V gene lookup returns CDR1 MNHEY and CDR2 SMNVEV (reference sequence). Trimming removed 3 bases from V and 4 bases from J; junction bases left unmatched: 6. CDR3 amino acids: CASSFSAGAADTQYF. Here the CDR3 DNA reads TGTGCCAGCAGTTTTTCAGCGGGAGCGGCAGATACGCAGTATTTT.

The V and J genes are TRBV29-1 and TRBJ2-1; the D gene is possibly TRBD2 (6 bases). The germline V gene encodes CDR1 SQVTM and CDR2 ANQGSEA. This CDR3 contains 13 residues. Trimming cost V 7 bases and J 5 bases, with 15 bases left between them. As DNA, the CDR3 is TGCAGCGCTCGACTAGTAAGGGACAATGAGCAGTTCTTC. This encodes CSARLVRDNEQFF.